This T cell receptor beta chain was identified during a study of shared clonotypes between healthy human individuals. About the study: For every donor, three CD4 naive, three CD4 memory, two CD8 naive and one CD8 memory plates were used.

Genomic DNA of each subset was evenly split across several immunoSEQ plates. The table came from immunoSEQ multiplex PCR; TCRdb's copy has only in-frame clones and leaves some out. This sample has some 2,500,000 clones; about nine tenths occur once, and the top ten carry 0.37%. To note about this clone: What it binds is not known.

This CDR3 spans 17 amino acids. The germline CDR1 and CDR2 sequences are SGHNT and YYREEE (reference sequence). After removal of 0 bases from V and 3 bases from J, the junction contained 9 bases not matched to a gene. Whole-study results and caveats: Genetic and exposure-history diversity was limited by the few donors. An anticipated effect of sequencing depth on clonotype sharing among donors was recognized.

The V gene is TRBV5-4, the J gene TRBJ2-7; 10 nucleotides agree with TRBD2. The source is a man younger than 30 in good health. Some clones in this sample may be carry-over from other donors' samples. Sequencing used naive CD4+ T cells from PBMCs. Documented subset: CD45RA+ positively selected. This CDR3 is CASSLGPGLASGYEQYF. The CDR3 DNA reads TGTGCCAGCAGCTTGGGACCGGGACTAGCGAGTGGCTACGAGCAGTACTTC.